What follows are 18 T cell receptor beta chains derived from one specimen sequenced in a study of cytomegalovirus exposure and HLA in healthy donors. The PCR made use of 60 Vbeta and 13 Jbeta primers. The data were produced by immunoSEQ multiplex PCR, yet TCRdb's version contains in-frame clones alone and is incomplete. The data hold roughly 170,000 clones, with around 80% observed a single time. Material for sequencing was PBMCs. These receptors all stem from a female donor in good health and CMV-seronegative.

This sequence joins TRBV4-1 and TRBJ2-7, with 7 bases that match TRBD1. V was clipped by 1 base and J by 4 bases; unmatched bases: 16. The CDR3 has 18 amino acids. CDR1 and CDR2 (germline): MGHRA, YSYEKL. CDR3 bases: TGCGCCAGCAGCCAAGGCACCAGCGAGGGGGCTCGACAGTACGAGCAGTACTTC. Translation: CASSQGTSEGARQYEQYF.

The V gene is TRBV30, the J gene TRBJ2-3, with 11 bases that match TRBD2. Germline V gene data show CDR1 as GTSNPN and CDR2 as SVGIG (reference sequence). The CDR3 totals 14 residues. The trim removed 5 bases at V and 4 bases at J, leaving 5 bases unmatched. CDR3 DNA sequence: TGTGCCTGGGTAGCGGGAGGGTTCTCAGATACGCAGTATTTT. Translation: CAWVAGGFSDTQYF.

The CDR3: CASSYRGNTEAFF. The CDR3 nucleotides read TGTGCCAGCAGTTACAGGGGGAACACTGAAGCTTTCTTT. The chain has TRBV6-5 and TRBJ1-1; D is perhaps TRBD1 (5 bases). Trimming shortened V by 2 bases and J by 1 base, and 5 bases separated the two germline ends. CDR1 and CDR2 (germline): MNHEY, SVGAGI. The CDR3 has 13 residues.

This clone was detected once. V gene TRBV7-8 combines with J gene TRBJ1-6, with D perhaps TRBD1 (5 bases). The V end was cut by 1 base, the J end by 9 bases, with 10 bases between. Per the germline V gene, CDR1 is SGHVS and CDR2 is FQNEAQ. The CDR3 has 14 amino acids. CDR3 nucleotides: TGTGCCAGCAGCTTAGTAACGGGGGGTTCACCCCTCCACTTT. Protein: CASSLVTGGSPLHF. Together with reference TRBV7-8 and TRBJ1-6, the CDR3 gives the full variable domain: GAGVSQSPRYKVAKRGQDVALRCDPISGHVSLFWYQQALGQGPEFLTYFQNEAQLDKSGLPSDRFFAERPEGSVSTLKIQRTQQEDSAVYLCASSLVTGGSPLHFGNGTRLTVT.

This sequence joins TRBV7-9 and TRBJ2-5, with 7 bases aligning to TRBD1. The germline gives CDR1 SEHNR, CDR2 FQNEAQ (reference sequence). The CDR3 is 14 residues long. The trim removed 5 bases at V and 4 bases at J, leaving 7 bases unmatched. The CDR3 nucleotides are TGTGCCAGCAGCGTCTACCGGGACAGAGAGACCCAGTACTTC. Its translation: CASSVYRDRETQYF. Full variable domain (rest looked up from reference TRBV7-9 and TRBJ2-5): DTGVSQNPRHKITKRGQNVTFRCDPISEHNRLYWYRQTLGQGPEFLTYFQNEAQLEKSRLLSDRFSAERPKGSFSTLEIQRTEQGDSAMYLCASSVYRDRETQYFGPGTRLLVL.

This clone has only a few counts. The rearrangement links TRBV28 to TRBJ1-4, with D perhaps matching TRBD1 (6 bases). Trimming shortened V by 5 bases and J by 5 bases, and 24 bases separated the two germline ends. The CDR3 loop spans 18 amino acids. The germline V gene encodes CDR1 MDHEN and CDR2 SYDVKM. The CDR3: CASSEPGHLSSRNEKLFF. CDR3 nucleotides: TGTGCCAGCAGTGAACCGGGACACTTAAGTAGCAGGAATGAAAAACTGTTTTTT. Looking up the rest from reference TRBV28 and TRBJ1-4 gives the full variable domain: DVKVTQSSRYLVKRTGEKVFLECVQDMDHENMFWYRQDPGLGLRLIYFSYDVKMKEKGDIPEGYSVSREKKERFSLILESASTNQTSMYLCASSEPGHLSSRNEKLFFGSGTQLSVL.

V and J are TRBV5-1 and TRBJ1-4, with D possibly matching TRBD1 (6 bases). Trimming cost V 3 bases and J 4 bases, with 13 bases left between them. Germline V CDR1 and CDR2: SGHRS, YFSETQ. This CDR3 region has 15 residues. CDR3 bases: TGCGCCAGCAGCTCACCCACCAGGGGTAATGAAAAACTGTTTTTT. Its translation: CASSSPTRGNEKLFF.

In its sample, this clone was seen a few times. The chain carries TRBV19 and TRBJ2-7; D is undetermined. The CDR3 has 15 amino acids. Between the trimmed V and J ends, which lost 5 bases and 0 bases, there was a span of 14 bases. Germline loops: CDR1 LNHDA, CDR2 SQIVND (reference sequence). The CDR3 DNA is TGTGCCAGTAGTGCTTCTCCCCTAACCTCCTACGAGCAGTACTTC. This codes for CASSASPLTSYEQYF.

This chain connects TRBV18 to TRBJ1-5; maybe TRBD1 (6 bases). This CDR3 comprises 18 residues. In germline, CDR1 is KGHSH, CDR2 LQKENI. V gave up 5 bases and J gave up 2 bases, with 22 bases separating them. CDR3 nucleotide sequence: TGTGCCAGCTCAAGGGACACTGACCGTTATAGTGGCAATCAGCCCCAGCATTTT. Amino acid sequence: CASSRDTDRYSGNQPQHF. Full variable domain (missing parts from reference TRBV18 and TRBJ1-5): NAGVMQNPRHLVRRRGQEARLRCSPMKGHSHVYWYRQLPEEGLKFMVYLQKENIIDESGMPKERFSAEFPKEGPSILRIQQVVRGDSAAYFCASSRDTDRYSGNQPQHFGDGTRLSIL.

V and J are TRBV9 and TRBJ2-3; TRBD2 is a possible D gene (6 bases). CDR3 length: 14 amino acids. Between the trimmed V and J ends, which lost 3 bases and 6 bases, there was a span of 14 bases. CDR1 is SGDLS, CDR2 YYNGEE, per germline. In DNA form, the CDR3 reads TGTGCCAGCAGCGCTGGACGGGGGAGGGATACGCAGTATTTT. Translating gives CASSAGRGRDTQYF.

The rearrangement joins TRBV30 to TRBJ2-2; TRBD2 might be the D (6 bases). V was shortened by 1 base and J by 2 bases, with 8 bases between the two germline ends. Germline V gives CDR1 GTSNPN, CDR2 SVGIG (reference sequence). The CDR3 covers 14 residues. The CDR3 DNA follows: TGTGCCTGGAGTGGTAGCGGTAACACCGGGGAGCTGTTTTTT. Its protein product is CAWSGSGNTGELFF.

The chain carries TRBV4-2 and TRBJ1-2; maybe TRBD1 (5 bases). V shed 1 base and J shed 5 bases, with 14 bases lying between them. Germline values: CDR1 LGHNA, CDR2 YNFKEQ. The CDR3 covers 15 residues. The CDR3 DNA follows: TGTGCCAGCAGCCAAGTGACAGACCACCTGTATGGCTACACCTTC. This sequence encodes CASSQVTDHLYGYTF.

The chain couples TRBV4-3 to TRBJ2-5, with 10 positions matching TRBD2. Germline CDR1 reads LGHNA; CDR2 reads YSLEER. CDR3 length: 16 amino acids. The V and J ends lost 1 base and 7 bases, in that order; junction bases with no gene match: 9. The CDR3 nucleotides read TGCGCCAGCAGCCAAGGAACAGCGGGGGGGCCCGGGACCCAGTACTTC. This sequence encodes CASSQGTAGGPGTQYF.

As for this clone: Other DNA sequences within the sample encode an identical CDR3. J is TRBJ2-5 and V is TRBV6-5; no firm D call. Germline CDR1 MNHEY, CDR2 SVGAGI. V was trimmed by 0 bases and J by 7 bases, leaving 6 bases between them. This CDR3 spans 12 amino acids. CDR3 bases: TGTGCCAGCAGTTACTCGACGGGGACCCAGTACTTC. This encodes CASSYSTGTQYF.

V and J are TRBV4-3 and TRBJ1-2; TRBD1 agrees at 7 bases. CDR3 length equals 13 residues. The J segment lost 5 bases and the V segment lost 4 bases, leaving 4 bases of the junction unmatched. Germline V gene lookup returns CDR1 LGHNA and CDR2 YSLEER. CDR3 loop: CASSRQGEYGYTF. The CDR3 region has the DNA TGCGCCAGCAGCCGGCAGGGGGAGTATGGCTACACCTTC.

The DNA for the CDR3 is TGTGCCAGCAGCCCGGGACAGGGGTTCGACACCTTC. Its protein is CASSPGQGFDTF. V is TRBV11-2 and J is TRBJ1-2, with 10 bases identical to TRBD1. CDR3 size: 12 residues. CDR1 and CDR2 from the germline V gene are SGHAT and FQNNGV. With 5 bases clipped from V and 12 bases from J, the junction kept 6 bases outside the gene matches.

The rearrangement joins TRBV7-6 to TRBJ2-7; maybe TRBD1 (7 bases). The CDR3 covers 15 residues. Trimming removed 2 bases at V and 3 bases at J, with 14 bases between. Germline V gene sequence: CDR1 SGHVS, CDR2 FNYEAQ. The CDR3 loop is CASSLFGGQLYEQYF. The CDR3 nucleotides read TGTGCCAGCAGCTTATTCGGGGGACAGCTCTACGAGCAGTACTTC.

Details on this clone: The sample has other DNA sequences that encode this CDR3 too. The J gene is TRBJ2-5, the V gene TRBV4-1; tentatively, D is TRBD1 (6 bases). Germline V gene data show CDR1 as MGHRA and CDR2 as YSYEKL. There are 14 residues in the CDR3. V was pared by 1 base and J by 4 bases, with 10 bases between. CDR3 sequence: CASSQVAGVETQYF. The DNA of the CDR3 is TGCGCCAGCAGCCAAGTCGCAGGGGTAGAGACCCAGTACTTC.